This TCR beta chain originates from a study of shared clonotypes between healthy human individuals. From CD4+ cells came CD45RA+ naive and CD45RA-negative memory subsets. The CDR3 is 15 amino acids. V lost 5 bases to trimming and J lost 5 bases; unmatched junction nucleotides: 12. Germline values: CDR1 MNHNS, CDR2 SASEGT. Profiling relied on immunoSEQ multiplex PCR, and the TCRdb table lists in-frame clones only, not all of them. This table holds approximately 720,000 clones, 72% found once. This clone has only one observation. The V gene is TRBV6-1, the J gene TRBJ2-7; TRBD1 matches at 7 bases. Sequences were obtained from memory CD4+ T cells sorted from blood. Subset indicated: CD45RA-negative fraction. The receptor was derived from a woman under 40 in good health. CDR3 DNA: TGTGCCAGCAGTCCCTCCGGGACAGCGTCCAACGAGCAGTACTTC. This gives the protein CASSPSGTASNEQYF.